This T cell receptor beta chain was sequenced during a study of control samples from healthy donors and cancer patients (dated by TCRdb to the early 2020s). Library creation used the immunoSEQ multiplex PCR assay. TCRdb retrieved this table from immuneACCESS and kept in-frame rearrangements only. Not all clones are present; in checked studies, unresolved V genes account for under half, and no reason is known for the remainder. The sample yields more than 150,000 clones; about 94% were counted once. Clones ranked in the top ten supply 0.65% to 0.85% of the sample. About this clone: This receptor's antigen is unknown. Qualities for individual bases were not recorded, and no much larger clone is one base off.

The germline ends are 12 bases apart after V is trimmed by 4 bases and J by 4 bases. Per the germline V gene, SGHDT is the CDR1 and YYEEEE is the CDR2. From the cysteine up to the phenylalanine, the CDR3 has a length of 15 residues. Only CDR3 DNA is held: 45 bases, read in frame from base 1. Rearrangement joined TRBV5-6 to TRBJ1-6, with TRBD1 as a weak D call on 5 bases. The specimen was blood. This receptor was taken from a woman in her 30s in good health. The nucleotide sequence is TGTGCCAGCAGCCCCCAGGGCCAATATAATTCACCCCTCCACTTT. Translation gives CASSPQGQYNSPLHF.